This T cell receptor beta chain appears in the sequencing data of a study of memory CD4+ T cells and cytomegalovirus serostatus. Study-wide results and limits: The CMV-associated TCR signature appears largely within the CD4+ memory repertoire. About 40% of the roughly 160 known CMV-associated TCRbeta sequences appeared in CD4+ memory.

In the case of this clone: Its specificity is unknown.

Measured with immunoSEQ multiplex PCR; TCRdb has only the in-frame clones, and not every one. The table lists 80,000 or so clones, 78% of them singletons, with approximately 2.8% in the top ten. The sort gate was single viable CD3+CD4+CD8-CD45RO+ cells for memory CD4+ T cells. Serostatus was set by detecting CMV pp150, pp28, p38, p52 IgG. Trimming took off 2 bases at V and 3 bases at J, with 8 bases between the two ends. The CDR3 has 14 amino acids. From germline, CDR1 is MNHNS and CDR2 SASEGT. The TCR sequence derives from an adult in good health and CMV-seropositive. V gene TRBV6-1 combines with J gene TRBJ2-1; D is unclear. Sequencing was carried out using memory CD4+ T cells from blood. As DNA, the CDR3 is TGTGCCAGCAGTGAATCTCCTGGCTACAATGAGCAGTTCTTC. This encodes CASSESPGYNEQFF.